The next 31 T cell receptor beta chains were all read from a single sample in a study of T cells in Graves' hyperthyroidism and ophthalmopathy. RNA transcripts provided the source from which TCR beta CDR3 regions were amplified. When the TCR CDR3 underwent first-round RT-PCR, the HTBI primer set was used. Each CDR3 protein is one row after TCRdb ran MiXCR on the multiplex PCR reads. The sample has 730,000 or so distinct CDR3 sequences, approximately 19% seen once. Material for sequencing was blood. The receptors derive from a woman aged 45-59 years with Graves' hyperthyroidism that later progressed to Graves' ophthalmopathy.

V and J are TRBV6-2 or TRBV6-3 and TRBJ2-1; weak D call: TRBD2 (5 bases). V gave up 4 bases and J gave up 9 bases, with 13 bases separating them. Per germline, CDR1 MNHEY and CDR2 SVGEGT. The CDR3 consists of 13 residues. CDR3 DNA sequence: TGTGCCAGCAGTTCTGAGACTACGACTGAGCAGTTCTTC. It codes for CASSSETTTEQFF.

This clonotype has more than one count but fewer than ten. The gene calls are TRBV5-6 and TRBJ1-5, with D unresolved. V was shortened by 0 bases and J by 0 bases, with 7 bases between the two germline ends. Per the germline V gene, CDR1 is SGHDT and CDR2 is YYEEEE. The CDR3 has 15 amino acids. In DNA, the CDR3 is TGTGCCAGCAGCTTGGGGGCTCTTAGCAATCAGCCCCAGCATTTT. Its translation is CASSLGALSNQPQHF.

This clonotype was recorded many times. This chain connects TRBV20-1 to TRBJ2-7; TRBD1 or TRBD2 may be the D gene (5 bases each). Germline assignment: CDR1 DFQATT and CDR2 SNEGSKA (reference sequence). Trimming removed 2 bases at V and 2 bases at J, with 13 bases between. The CDR3 has 14 amino acids. The CDR3 here is CSARSGTDTYEQYF. The CDR3 DNA sequence: TGCAGTGCTAGATCCGGGACGGACACCTACGAGCAGTACTTC.

As for this clonotype: A much larger clone lies one base from this, so it may be a read error. The chain employs TRBV3-1 and TRBJ1-5; no firm D call. V lost 7 bases and J lost 7, with 11 bases in between. The germline V gene encodes CDR1 LGHDT and CDR2 YNNKEL (reference sequence). The CDR3 is 12 amino acids. The CDR3 protein is CASNQLNQPQHF. The CDR3 DNA is TGTGCCAGCAACCAGCTTAACCAGCCCCAGCATTTT.

This chain links TRBV10-2 with TRBJ2-7; tentatively, D is TRBD1 or TRBD2 (5 bases each). Trimming pared 7 bases from V and 5 bases from J, leaving 18 bases between. This CDR3 spans 14 amino acids. Germline V gene data show CDR1 as WSHSY and CDR2 as SAAADI. CDR3 protein: CASNRGTEGHEQYF. In DNA form, the CDR3 reads TGCGCCAGCAACCGGGGCACAGAGGGCCACGAGCAGTACTTC.

The chain has TRBV27 and TRBJ1-1; D not certain. This CDR3 has 15 amino acids. Germline CDR1 reads MNHEY; CDR2 reads SMNVEV (reference sequence). The V gene lost 2 bases and the J gene lost 1 base, with 11 bases spanning the gap. The CDR3 region is CASSLHKKGNTEAFF. The CDR3 bases are TGTGCCAGCAGTTTACACAAAAAGGGGAACACTGAAGCTTTCTTT.

In its sample, this clonotype was seen many times. The rearrangement uses TRBV7-9 and TRBJ2-7, with 7 bases identical to TRBD1. The V segment lost 4 bases and the J segment 3 bases; nucleotides outside the gene matches: 6. There are 14 residues in the CDR3. Germline V gene sequence: CDR1 SEHNR, CDR2 FQNEAQ (reference sequence). The CDR3 loop reads CASSSRQGVYEQYF. CDR3 in DNA: TGTGCCAGCAGCTCCCGACAGGGAGTCTACGAGCAGTACTTC.

The chain has TRBV9 and TRBJ2-6, with 9 positions matching TRBD1. The CDR3 runs 20 residues. The V segment lost 4 bases and the J segment 0 bases; nucleotides outside the gene matches: 14. The germline V gene encodes CDR1 SGDLS and CDR2 YYNGEE. The CDR3 spells CASSPEPGQGFRSGANVLTF. The DNA of the CDR3 is TGTGCCAGCAGCCCAGAACCGGGACAGGGTTTCCGCTCTGGGGCCAACGTCCTGACTTTC. The full variable domain, its missing parts supplied by reference TRBV9 and TRBJ2-6, is DSGVTQTPKHLITATGQRVTLRCSPRSGDLSVYWYQQSLDQGLQFLIQYYNGEERAKGNILERFSAQQFPDLHSELNLSSLELGDSALYFCASSPEPGQGFRSGANVLTFGAGSRLTVL.

The rearrangement joins TRBV20-1 to TRBJ2-3; TRBD2 matches 8 bases. The J segment lost 2 bases and the V segment lost 3 bases, leaving 7 bases of the junction unmatched. CDR3 length: 15 residues. The germline gives CDR1 DFQATT, CDR2 SNEGSKA (reference sequence). The CDR3, as DNA: TGCAGTGCTAGTCGGACTAGCTCTTACACAGATACGCAGTATTTT. Translation: CSASRTSSYTDTQYF.

Only a few counts were recorded for this clonotype. The rearrangement links TRBV7-9 to TRBJ2-7; no definite D call. The ends were cut back, 0 bases at V and 2 bases at J, with 8 bases in the middle. Germline V gives CDR1 SEHNR, CDR2 FQNEAQ (reference sequence). This CDR3 contains 14 residues. CDR3 coding DNA: TGTGCCAGCAGCTTAGCGACACGGGCCTACGAGCAGTACTTC. This gives the protein CASSLATRAYEQYF.

The chain is built from TRBV3-1 and TRBJ1-4; 12 nucleotides agree with TRBD1. CDR1 LGHDT and CDR2 YNNKEL come from the germline V gene (reference sequence). This CDR3 has 15 residues. V trimming: 4 bases; J trimming: 7 bases; junction bases outside the gene matches: 4. Here the CDR3 reads CASSLLGQGAEKLFF. CDR3 DNA: TGTGCCAGCAGCCTTTTGGGACAGGGGGCTGAAAAACTGTTTTTT.

This clonotype occurred a few times. The J gene is TRBJ2-7, the V gene TRBV20-1, with 11 bases aligning to TRBD1. Germline V gene sequence: CDR1 DFQATT, CDR2 SNEGSKA (reference sequence). Trimming cost V 0 bases and J 4 bases; bases outside gene matches: 17. CDR3 size: 19 residues. The CDR3 protein is CSARDLGQGAPKGPYEQYF. DNA for the CDR3: TGCAGTGCTAGAGATCTAGGACAGGGGGCGCCTAAGGGGCCTTACGAGCAGTACTTC.

The V call is TRBV7-9, the J call TRBJ2-1, with TRBD1 as a possible D gene (6 bases). The CDR3 is made up of 16 amino acids. Trimming left V 4 bases short and J 1 base short, with 14 bases between. The germline gives CDR1 SEHNR, CDR2 FQNEAQ (reference sequence). This chain's CDR3 is CASSSTVDRSYNEQFF. The CDR3 DNA sequence: TGTGCCAGCAGCTCAACAGTAGACAGGTCCTACAATGAGCAGTTCTTC. Full variable domain (outside the CDR3, taken from reference TRBV7-9 and TRBJ2-1): DTGVSQNPRHKITKRGQNVTFRCDPISEHNRLYWYRQTLGQGPEFLTYFQNEAQLEKSRLLSDRFSAERPKGSFSTLEIQRTEQGDSAMYLCASSSTVDRSYNEQFFGPGTRLTVL.

The chain couples TRBV7-6 to TRBJ1-5; D unclear. The CDR3 extends over 13 amino acids. V shed 2 bases and J shed 3 bases, with 5 bases lying between them. From germline, CDR1 is SGHVS and CDR2 FNYEAQ. CDR3 DNA sequence: TGTGCCAGCAGCTTACCCTCCAATCAGCCCCAGCATTTT. It translates to CASSLPSNQPQHF.

The chain uses TRBV4-2 and TRBJ2-3, with 7 bases aligning to TRBD1. Germline trimming cut 3 bases from V and 7 bases from J; bases unmatched to any gene: 1. Germline CDR1 LGHNA, CDR2 YNFKEQ. The CDR3 has 12 amino acids. As DNA, the CDR3 is TGTGCCAGCAGCCAGGACAGGCATACGCAGTATTTT. It codes for CASSQDRHTQYF.

V is TRBV4-1 and J is TRBJ2-2, with D possibly matching TRBD2 (6 bases). The CDR3 loop spans 17 amino acids. Looked up from germline, CDR1 is MGHRA and CDR2 is YSYEKL. V lost 0 bases and J 0 bases, leaving 11 bases between the germline ends. The CDR3 bases are TGCGCCAGCAGCCAAGATGCGGAGGGCCCGAACACCGGGGAGCTGTTTTTT. This translates into CASSQDAEGPNTGELFF.

This sequence joins TRBV29-1 and TRBJ2-1; TRBD1 aligns across 10 bases. Trimming removed 6 bases from V and 2 bases from J; junction bases left unmatched: 1. Per germline, CDR1 SQVTM and CDR2 ANQGSEA. This CDR3 is 13 amino acids long. This CDR3 reads CSVGQGPYNEQFF. For the CDR3, the DNA is TGCAGCGTGGGACAGGGGCCCTACAATGAGCAGTTCTTC.

This chain links TRBV28 with TRBJ2-7; D not resolved. CDR1 and CDR2 (germline): MDHEN, SYDVKM. Between the trimmed V and J ends, which lost 5 bases and 2 bases, there was a span of 10 bases. This CDR3 has 13 amino acids. The DNA of the CDR3 is TGTGCCAGCAGTCTCCCGGTCACCTACGAGCAGTACTTC. It translates to CASSLPVTYEQYF.

The rearrangement uses TRBV3-1 and TRBJ2-5; no clear D. In germline, CDR1 is LGHDT, CDR2 YNNKEL (reference sequence). The CDR3 sequence is 15 residues long. V gave up 6 bases and J gave up 2 bases, with 16 bases separating them. The CDR3 DNA reads as TGTGCCAGCAGTCAAATCTTGGTGGGACAAGAGACCCAGTACTTC. Translated, it gives CASSQILVGQETQYF.

The chain has TRBV7-2 and TRBJ1-4, with 7 bases aligning to TRBD1. The CDR3 spans 14 residues. V lost 2 bases, J lost 8 bases, and 5 bases stayed unmatched. Germline V gene sequence: CDR1 SGHTA, CDR2 FQGNSA. Here the CDR3 reads CASSLNRGGEKLFF. As DNA, the CDR3 is TGTGCCAGCAGCTTAAACAGGGGCGGGGAAAAACTGTTTTTT.

This clonotype was counted a few times. The chain recombines TRBV19 with TRBJ2-5; TRBD1 matches 7 bases. The length of the CDR3 is 14 residues. V trimming: 5 bases; J trimming: 0 bases; junction bases outside the gene matches: 3. CDR1 and CDR2 (germline): LNHDA, SQIVND (reference sequence). The CDR3 DNA follows: TGTGCCAGTAGTGTAACAGGGGACCAAGAGACCCAGTACTTC. This translates into CASSVTGDQETQYF.

This clonotype was observed at least ten times. The V and J genes are TRBV3-1 and TRBJ2-3; the D is unclear. Germline V gene lookup returns CDR1 LGHDT and CDR2 YNNKEL (reference sequence). The CDR3 runs 13 residues. V lost 1 base and J lost 6, with 8 bases in between. Here the CDR3 reads CASSQVLRDTQYF. As DNA, the CDR3 is TGTGCCAGCAGCCAAGTTCTACGGGATACGCAGTATTTT.

The CDR3 DNA follows: TGTGCCAGCAGCCACTCCTTGGCCGAACAGGTTAACTATGGCTACACCTTC. Amino acids: CASSHSLAEQVNYGYTF. The V call is TRBV14, the J call TRBJ1-2, with D perhaps TRBD1 (5 bases). From germline, CDR1 is SGHDN and CDR2 FVKESK. The CDR3 spans 17 residues. V dropped 3 bases and J dropped 1 base, with 18 bases sitting between them. The variable domain in full, with the rest retrieved from reference TRBV14 and TRBJ1-2, is EAGVTQFPSHSVIEKGQTVTLRCDPISGHDNLYWYRRVMGKEIKFLLHFVKESKQDESGMPNNRFLAERTGGTYSTLKVQPAELEDSGVYFCASSHSLAEQVNYGYTFGSGTRLTVV.

V is TRBV5-1 and J is TRBJ2-3, with TRBD2 identical over 8 bases. Germline assignment: CDR1 SGHRS and CDR2 YFSETQ. The CDR3 runs 15 residues. V lost 6 bases and J lost 5; bases outside the gene matches: 11. The CDR3 nucleotides read TGCGCCAGCAAACGAGGCGGGGGGAATAGAGATACGCAGTATTTT. Its translation is CASKRGGGNRDTQYF.

This clonotype was found many times. The chain uses TRBV10-2 and TRBJ2-7; D is unresolved. The CDR3 extends over 10 amino acids. CDR1 WSHSY and CDR2 SAAADI come from the germline V gene. The V end lost 8 bases, the J end lost 4 bases, and 6 bases lay between the germline ends. DNA of the CDR3: TGCGCCAGCGCCCAGTACGAGCAGTACTTC. Translating it yields CASAQYEQYF.

The CDR3 bases are TGTGCCAGCAGGCCTCCTGGGGCTGTCACCGGGGAGCTGTTTTTT. As protein: CASRPPGAVTGELFF. This chain links TRBV7-3 with TRBJ2-2; D is perhaps TRBD1 (5 bases). This CDR3 spans 15 amino acids. Germline V gene data show CDR1 as SGHTA and CDR2 as FQGTGA. The germline V and J ends were trimmed by 6 bases and 4 bases, with 15 bases remaining between them.

In this sample, this clonotype turned up once. Since a much larger clone is just one base distant, this may be a read error. The genes are TRBV5-5 and TRBJ2-3; TRBD2 is a possible D gene (5 bases). Trimming left V 2 bases short and J 4 bases short, with 14 bases between. This CDR3 comprises 15 residues. CDR1 SGHKS and CDR2 YYEKEE come from the germline V gene (reference sequence). CDR3 in amino acids: CASSLRGFGADTQYF. Here the CDR3 DNA reads TGTGCCAGCAGCTTAAGAGGGTTTGGCGCAGATACGCAGTATTTT. Full variable domain (outside the CDR3, taken from reference TRBV5-5 and TRBJ2-3): DAGVTQSPTHLIKTRGQQVTLRCSPISGHKSVSWYQQVLGQGPQFIFQYYEKEERGRGNFPDRFSARQFPNYSSELNVNALLLGDSALYLCASSLRGFGADTQYFGPGTRLTVL.

This clonotype was detected ten times or more. V gene TRBV30 combines with J gene TRBJ1-1, with D uncertain. Germline CDR1 is GTSNPN and CDR2 is SVGIG (reference sequence). Between the trimmed V and J ends, which lost 3 bases and 1 base, there was a span of 6 bases. The length of the CDR3 is 12 residues. The CDR3 nucleotides are TGTGCCTGGAGCTTTACGAACACTGAAGCTTTCTTT. Translation gives CAWSFTNTEAFF.

The rearrangement uses TRBV7-8 and TRBJ1-2; TRBD1 might be the D (5 bases). Trimming left V 0 bases short and J 6 bases short, with 14 bases between. The CDR3 contains 15 residues. Germline V gene data show CDR1 as SGHVS and CDR2 as FQNEAQ. CDR3 nucleotide sequence: TGTGCCAGCAGCTTAGCGCTCGGGGGAGGAGATGGCTACACCTTC. Protein: CASSLALGGGDGYTF.

The V call is TRBV15, the J call TRBJ2-1; TRBD2 matches at 9 bases. The CDR3 contains 16 residues. Losses at the gene ends were 2 bases for V and 5 bases for J; bases not matched to a gene: 7. CDR1 and CDR2 from the germline V gene are LNHNV and YYDKDF (reference sequence). DNA for the CDR3: TGTGCCACCAGCAGACCCCGGGCTAGCGGGGACAATGAGCAGTTCTTC. Protein sequence: CATSRPRASGDNEQFF.

This clonotype turned up a few times. J is TRBJ2-3 and V is TRBV12-3 or TRBV12-4; 7 nucleotides align to TRBD2. This CDR3 is built from 16 residues. With V trimmed by 6 bases and J by 3 bases, 12 bases remained unmatched. This CDR3 is CASRYAVAGSTDTQYF. Written as DNA, the CDR3 is TGTGCCAGCAGATACGCGGTAGCGGGTAGTACAGATACGCAGTATTTT.